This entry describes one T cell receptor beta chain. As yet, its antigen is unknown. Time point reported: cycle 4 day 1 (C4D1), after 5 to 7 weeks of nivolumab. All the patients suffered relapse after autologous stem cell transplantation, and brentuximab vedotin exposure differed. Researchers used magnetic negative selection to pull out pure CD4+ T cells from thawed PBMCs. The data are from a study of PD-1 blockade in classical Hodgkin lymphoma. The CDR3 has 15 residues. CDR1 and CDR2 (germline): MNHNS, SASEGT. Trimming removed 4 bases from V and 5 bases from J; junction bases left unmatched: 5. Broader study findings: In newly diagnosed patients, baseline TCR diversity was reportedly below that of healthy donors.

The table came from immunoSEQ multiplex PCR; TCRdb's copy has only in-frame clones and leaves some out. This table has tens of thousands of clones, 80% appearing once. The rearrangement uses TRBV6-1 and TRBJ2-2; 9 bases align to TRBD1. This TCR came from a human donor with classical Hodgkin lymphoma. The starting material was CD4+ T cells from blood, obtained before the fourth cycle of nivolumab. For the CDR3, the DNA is TGTGCCAGCAGTGGGGGGACAGGGTATACCGGGGAGCTGTTTTTT. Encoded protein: CASSGGTGYTGELFF.